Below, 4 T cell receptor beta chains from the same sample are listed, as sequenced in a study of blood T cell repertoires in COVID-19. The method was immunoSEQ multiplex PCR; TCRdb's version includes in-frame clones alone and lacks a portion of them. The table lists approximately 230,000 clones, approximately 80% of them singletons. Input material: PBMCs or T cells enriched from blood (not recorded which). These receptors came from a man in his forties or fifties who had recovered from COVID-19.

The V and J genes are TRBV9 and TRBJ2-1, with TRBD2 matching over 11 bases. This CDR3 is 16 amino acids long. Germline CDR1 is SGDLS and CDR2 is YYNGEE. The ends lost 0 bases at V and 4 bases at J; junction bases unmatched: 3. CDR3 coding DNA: TGTGCCAGCAGCGTAGAGGGACTAGCGGTATACAATGAGCAGTTCTTC. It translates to CASSVEGLAVYNEQFF. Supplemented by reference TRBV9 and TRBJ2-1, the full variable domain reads DSGVTQTPKHLITATGQRVTLRCSPRSGDLSVYWYQQSLDQGLQFLIQYYNGEERAKGNILERFSAQQFPDLHSELNLSSLELGDSALYFCASSVEGLAVYNEQFFGPGTRLTVL.

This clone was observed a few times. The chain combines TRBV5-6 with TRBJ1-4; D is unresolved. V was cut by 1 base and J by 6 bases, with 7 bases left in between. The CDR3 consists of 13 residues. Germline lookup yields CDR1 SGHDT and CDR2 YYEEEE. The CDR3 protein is CASSLWLYEKLFF. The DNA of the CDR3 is TGTGCCAGCAGCTTGTGGCTCTATGAAAAACTGTTTTTT.

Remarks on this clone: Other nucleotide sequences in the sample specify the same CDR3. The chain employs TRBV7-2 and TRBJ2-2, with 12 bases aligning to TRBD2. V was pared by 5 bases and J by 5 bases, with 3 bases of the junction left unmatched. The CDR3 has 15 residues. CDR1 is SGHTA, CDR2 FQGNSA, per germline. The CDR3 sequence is CASSPGLAGTGELFF. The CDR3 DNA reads TGTGCCAGCAGCCCCGGACTAGCGGGGACCGGGGAGCTGTTTTTT.

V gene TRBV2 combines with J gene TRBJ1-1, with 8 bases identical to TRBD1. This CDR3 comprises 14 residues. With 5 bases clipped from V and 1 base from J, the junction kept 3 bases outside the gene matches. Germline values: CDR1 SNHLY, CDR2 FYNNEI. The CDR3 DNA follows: TGTGCCAGCAGTCGACAGGGGTGGAACACTGAAGCTTTCTTT. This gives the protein CASSRQGWNTEAFF.